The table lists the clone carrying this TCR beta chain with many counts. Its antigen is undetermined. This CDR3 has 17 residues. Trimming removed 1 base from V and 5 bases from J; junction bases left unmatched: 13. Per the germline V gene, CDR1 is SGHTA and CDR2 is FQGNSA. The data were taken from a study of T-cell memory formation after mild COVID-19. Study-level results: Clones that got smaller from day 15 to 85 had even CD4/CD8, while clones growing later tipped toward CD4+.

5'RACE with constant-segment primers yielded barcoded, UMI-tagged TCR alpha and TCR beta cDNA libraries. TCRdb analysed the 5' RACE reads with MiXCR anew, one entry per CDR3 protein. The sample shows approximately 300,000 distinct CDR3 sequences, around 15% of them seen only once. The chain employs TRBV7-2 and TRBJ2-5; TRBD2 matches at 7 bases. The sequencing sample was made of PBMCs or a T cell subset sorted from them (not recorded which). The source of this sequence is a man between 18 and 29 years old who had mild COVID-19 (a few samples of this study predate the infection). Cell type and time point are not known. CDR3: CASSLVQRGPLLETQYF. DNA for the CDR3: TGTGCCAGCAGCTTAGTCCAGCGGGGCCCTCTATTGGAGACCCAGTACTTC.